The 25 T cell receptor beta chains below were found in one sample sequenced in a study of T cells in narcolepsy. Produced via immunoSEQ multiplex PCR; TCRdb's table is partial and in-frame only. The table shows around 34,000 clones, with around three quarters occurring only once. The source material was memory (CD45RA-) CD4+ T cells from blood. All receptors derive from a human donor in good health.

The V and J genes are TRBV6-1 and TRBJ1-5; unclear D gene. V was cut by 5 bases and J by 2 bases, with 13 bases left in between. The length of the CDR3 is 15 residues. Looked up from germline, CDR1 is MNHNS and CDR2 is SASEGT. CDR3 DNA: TGTGCCAGCAGTCAGACCCCTGGCGGCAATCAGCCCCAGCATTTT. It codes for CASSQTPGGNQPQHF.

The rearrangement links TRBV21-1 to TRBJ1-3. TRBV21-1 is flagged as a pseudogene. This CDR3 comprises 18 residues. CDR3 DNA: TGTGCCAGCACCAAAAGCGGGGGAGGCAGAAGCTCTGGAAACACCATATATTTT. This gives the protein CASTKSGGGRSSGNTIYF.

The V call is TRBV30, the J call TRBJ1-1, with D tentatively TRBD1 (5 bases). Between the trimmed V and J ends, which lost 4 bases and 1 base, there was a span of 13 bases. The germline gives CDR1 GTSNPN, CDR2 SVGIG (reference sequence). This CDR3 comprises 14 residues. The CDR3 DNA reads TGTGCCTGGAATCAGGGTACGTCGAACACTGAAGCTTTCTTT. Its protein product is CAWNQGTSNTEAFF.

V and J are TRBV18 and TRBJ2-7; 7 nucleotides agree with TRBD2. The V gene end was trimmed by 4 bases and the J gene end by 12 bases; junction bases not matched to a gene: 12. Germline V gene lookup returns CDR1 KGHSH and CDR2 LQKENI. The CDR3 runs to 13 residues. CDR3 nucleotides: TGTGCCAGCTCACAAGCCGCCGCGGGGGACGCGTACTTC. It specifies CASSQAAAGDAYF.

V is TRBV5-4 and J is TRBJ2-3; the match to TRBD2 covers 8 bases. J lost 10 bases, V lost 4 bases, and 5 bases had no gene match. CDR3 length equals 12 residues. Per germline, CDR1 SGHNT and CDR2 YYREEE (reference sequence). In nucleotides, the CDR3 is TGTGCCAGCAGCAGCGAGCGGGAGTCGCAGTATTTT. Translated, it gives CASSSERESQYF.

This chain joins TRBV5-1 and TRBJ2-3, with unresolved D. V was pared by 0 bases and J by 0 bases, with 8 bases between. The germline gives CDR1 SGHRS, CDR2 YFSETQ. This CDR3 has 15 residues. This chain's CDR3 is CASSLEASSTDTQYF. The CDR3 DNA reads TGCGCCAGCAGCTTGGAGGCCTCTAGCACAGATACGCAGTATTTT.

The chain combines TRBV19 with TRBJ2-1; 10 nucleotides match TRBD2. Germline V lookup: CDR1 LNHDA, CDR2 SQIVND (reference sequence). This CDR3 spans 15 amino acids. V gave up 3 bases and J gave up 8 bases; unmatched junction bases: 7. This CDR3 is CASSISGRAHHEQFF. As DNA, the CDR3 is TGTGCCAGTAGTATCAGCGGGAGGGCCCACCATGAGCAGTTCTTC.

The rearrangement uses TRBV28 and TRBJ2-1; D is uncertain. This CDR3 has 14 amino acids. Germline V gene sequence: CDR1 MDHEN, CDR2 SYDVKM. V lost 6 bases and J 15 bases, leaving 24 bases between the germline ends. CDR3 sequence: CASRSTMTGVAAFF. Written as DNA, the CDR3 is TGTGCCAGCAGGTCCACCATGACTGGAGTCGCGGCGTTCTTC.

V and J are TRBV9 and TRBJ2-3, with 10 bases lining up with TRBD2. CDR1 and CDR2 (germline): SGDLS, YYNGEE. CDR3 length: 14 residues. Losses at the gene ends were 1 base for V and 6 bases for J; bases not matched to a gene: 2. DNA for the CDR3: TGTGCCAGCAGCGTAACTAGCGGGATGGATACGCAGTATTTT. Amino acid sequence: CASSVTSGMDTQYF.

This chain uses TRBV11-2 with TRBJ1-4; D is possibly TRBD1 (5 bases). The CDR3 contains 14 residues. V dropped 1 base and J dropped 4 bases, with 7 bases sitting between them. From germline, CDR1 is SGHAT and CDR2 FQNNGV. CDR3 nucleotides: TGTGCCAGCAGCTTAGGGGGGTATAATGAAAAACTGTTTTTT. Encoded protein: CASSLGGYNEKLFF.

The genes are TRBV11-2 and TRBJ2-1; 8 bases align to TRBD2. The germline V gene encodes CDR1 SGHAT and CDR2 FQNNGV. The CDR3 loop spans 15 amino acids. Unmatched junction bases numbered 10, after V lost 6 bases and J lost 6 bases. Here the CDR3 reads CASSPQSGSGNEQFF. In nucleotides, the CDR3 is TGTGCCAGCAGTCCTCAAAGCGGGAGTGGCAATGAGCAGTTCTTC.

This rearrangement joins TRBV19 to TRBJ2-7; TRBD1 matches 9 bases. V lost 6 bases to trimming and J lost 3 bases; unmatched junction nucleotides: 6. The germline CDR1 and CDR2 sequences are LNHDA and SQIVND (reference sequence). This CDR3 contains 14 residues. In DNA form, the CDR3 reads TGTGCCAGTAGACCGATGGGACAGGGCTACGAGCAGTACTTC. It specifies CASRPMGQGYEQYF.

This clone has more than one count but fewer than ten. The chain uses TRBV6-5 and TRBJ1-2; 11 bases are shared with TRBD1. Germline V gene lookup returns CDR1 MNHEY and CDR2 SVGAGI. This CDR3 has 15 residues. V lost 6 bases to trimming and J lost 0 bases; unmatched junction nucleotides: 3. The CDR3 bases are TGTGCCAGCAGGGAGGGACAGGGGGCTAACTATGGCTACACCTTC. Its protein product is CASREGQGANYGYTF.

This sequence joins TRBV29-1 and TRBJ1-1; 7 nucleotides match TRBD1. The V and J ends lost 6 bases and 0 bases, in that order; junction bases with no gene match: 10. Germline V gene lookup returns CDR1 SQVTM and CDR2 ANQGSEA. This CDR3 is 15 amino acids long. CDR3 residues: CSVQPGQTMNTEAFF. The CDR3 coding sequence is TGCAGCGTACAACCGGGACAGACCATGAACACTGAAGCTTTCTTT.

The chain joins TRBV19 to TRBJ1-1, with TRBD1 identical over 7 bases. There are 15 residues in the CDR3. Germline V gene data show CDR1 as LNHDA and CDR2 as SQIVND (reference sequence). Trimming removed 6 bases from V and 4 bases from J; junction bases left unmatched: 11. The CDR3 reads CASRREQGTSTEAFF. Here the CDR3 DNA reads TGTGCCAGTAGAAGAGAACAGGGGACGAGCACTGAAGCTTTCTTT.

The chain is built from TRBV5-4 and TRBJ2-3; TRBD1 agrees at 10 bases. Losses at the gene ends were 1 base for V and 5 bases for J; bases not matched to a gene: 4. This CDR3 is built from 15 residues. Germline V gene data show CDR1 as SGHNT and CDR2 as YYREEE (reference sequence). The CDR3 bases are TGTGCCAGCAGCTTGCCCGGACAGGGGGTAGATACGCAGTATTTT. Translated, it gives CASSLPGQGVDTQYF.

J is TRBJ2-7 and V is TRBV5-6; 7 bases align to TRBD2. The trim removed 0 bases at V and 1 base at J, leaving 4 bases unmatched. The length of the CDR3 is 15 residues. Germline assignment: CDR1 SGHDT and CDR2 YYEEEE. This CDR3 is CASSLVGGESYEQYF. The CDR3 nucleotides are TGTGCCAGCAGCTTGGTGGGAGGGGAATCCTACGAGCAGTACTTC.

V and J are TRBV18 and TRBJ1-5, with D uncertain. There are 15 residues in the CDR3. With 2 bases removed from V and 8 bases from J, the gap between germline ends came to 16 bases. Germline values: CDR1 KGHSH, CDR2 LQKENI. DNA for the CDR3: TGTGCCAGCTCACCAAGGCAGGCAAATCAAGAGCCCCAGCATTTT. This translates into CASSPRQANQEPQHF.

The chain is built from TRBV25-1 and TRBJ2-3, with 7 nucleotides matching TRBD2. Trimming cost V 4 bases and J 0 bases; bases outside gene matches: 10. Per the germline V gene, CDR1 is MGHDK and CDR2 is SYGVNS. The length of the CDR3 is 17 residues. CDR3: CASSGAWGRASTDTQYF. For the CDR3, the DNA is TGTGCCAGCAGTGGTGCTTGGGGGAGGGCTAGCACAGATACGCAGTATTTT.

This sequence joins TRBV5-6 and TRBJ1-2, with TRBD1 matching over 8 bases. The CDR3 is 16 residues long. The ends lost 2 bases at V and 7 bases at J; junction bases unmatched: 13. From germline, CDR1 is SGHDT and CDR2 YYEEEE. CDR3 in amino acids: CASSFIGQGARGGYTF. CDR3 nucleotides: TGTGCCAGCAGCTTCATAGGTCAGGGGGCGCGTGGTGGCTACACCTTC. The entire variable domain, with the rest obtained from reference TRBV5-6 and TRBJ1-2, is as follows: DAGVTQSPTHLIKTRGQQVTLRCSPKSGHDTVSWYQQALGQGPQFIFQYYEEEERQRGNFPDRFSGHQFPNYSSELNVNALLLGDSALYLCASSFIGQGARGGYTFGSGTRLTVV.

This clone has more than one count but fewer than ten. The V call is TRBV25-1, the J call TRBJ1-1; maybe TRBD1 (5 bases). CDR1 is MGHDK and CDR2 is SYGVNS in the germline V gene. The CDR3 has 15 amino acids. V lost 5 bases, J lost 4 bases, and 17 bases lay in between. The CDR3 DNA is TGTGCCAGCAGTCCGAGGGGACTTGATGGCACTGAAGCTTTCTTT. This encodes CASSPRGLDGTEAFF.

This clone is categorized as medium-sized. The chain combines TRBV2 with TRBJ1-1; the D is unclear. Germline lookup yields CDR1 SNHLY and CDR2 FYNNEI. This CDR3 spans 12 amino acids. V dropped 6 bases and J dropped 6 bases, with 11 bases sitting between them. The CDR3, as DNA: TGTGCCAGCAGCATGCAGGTCTCTGAAGCTTTCTTT. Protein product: CASSMQVSEAFF.

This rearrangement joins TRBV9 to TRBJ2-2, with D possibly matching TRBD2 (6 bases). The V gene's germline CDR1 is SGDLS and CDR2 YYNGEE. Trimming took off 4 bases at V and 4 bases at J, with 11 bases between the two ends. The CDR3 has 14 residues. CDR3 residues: CASSIQAGTGELFF. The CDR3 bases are TGTGCCAGCAGCATACAAGCGGGCACCGGGGAGCTGTTTTTT.

The CDR3 DNA is TGCAGCGCGACAGGGGCCGCAACTAATGAAAAACTGTTTTTT. This encodes CSATGAATNEKLFF. V usage is TRBV29-1 and J usage is TRBJ1-4; 8 positions agree with TRBD1. V gave up 7 bases and J gave up 0 bases; unmatched junction bases: 4. The CDR3 runs to 14 residues. The germline CDR1 and CDR2 sequences are SQVTM and ANQGSEA.

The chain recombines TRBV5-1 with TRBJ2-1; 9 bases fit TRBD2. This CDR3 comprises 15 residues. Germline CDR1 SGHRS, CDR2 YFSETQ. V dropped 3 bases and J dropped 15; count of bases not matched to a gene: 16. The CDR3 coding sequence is TGCGCCAGCAGCTCCCTAGCGGGATCCACCGAGGGGTGGTTCTTC. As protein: CASSSLAGSTEGWFF.